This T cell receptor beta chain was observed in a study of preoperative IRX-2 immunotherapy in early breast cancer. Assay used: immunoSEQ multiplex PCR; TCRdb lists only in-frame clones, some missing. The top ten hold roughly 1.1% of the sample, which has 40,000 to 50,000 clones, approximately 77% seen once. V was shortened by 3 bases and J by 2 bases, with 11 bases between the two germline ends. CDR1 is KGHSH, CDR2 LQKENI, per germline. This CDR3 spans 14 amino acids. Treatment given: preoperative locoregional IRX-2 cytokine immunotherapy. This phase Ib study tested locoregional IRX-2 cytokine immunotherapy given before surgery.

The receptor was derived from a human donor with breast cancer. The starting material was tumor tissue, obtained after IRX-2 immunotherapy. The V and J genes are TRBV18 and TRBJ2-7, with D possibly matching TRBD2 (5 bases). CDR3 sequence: CASSPDSHPYEQYF. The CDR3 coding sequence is TGTGCCAGCTCACCGGACTCACACCCCTACGAGCAGTACTTC. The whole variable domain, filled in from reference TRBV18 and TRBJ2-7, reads NAGVMQNPRHLVRRRGQEARLRCSPMKGHSHVYWYRQLPEEGLKFMVYLQKENIIDESGMPKERFSAEFPKEGPSILRIQQVVRGDSAAYFCASSPDSHPYEQYFGPGTRLTVT.